The text below deals with one T cell receptor (beta chain). Its antigen remains unknown. CDR1 SGHTA and CDR2 FQGNSA come from the germline V gene. This CDR3 region has 15 residues. Trimming took 0 bases from V and 8 from J; bases not matched to a gene: 5. This sample is drawn from a study of radiotherapy plus CTLA-4 blockade in lung cancer. Study details: There were objective responses in roughly a sixth of patients, and over 30% had disease control. The study, taken as a whole, reports: The study found tumor-derived TCR clones expanded in blood after radiotherapy plus ipilimumab.

Profiling relied on immunoSEQ multiplex PCR, and the TCRdb table lists in-frame clones only, not all of them. The sample lists tens of thousands of clones, around 69% seen once, with approximately 15% in the top ten. The source is a human donor with non-small cell lung cancer whose response to radiotherapy plus ipilimumab could not be evaluated. Some clones in this sample may be carry-over from other donors' samples. The material sequenced was peripheral blood, taken from a patient treated with radiotherapy plus ipilimumab. The genes are TRBV7-2 and TRBJ1-4; 8 bases line up with TRBD1. The CDR3 is CASSLARTGREKLFF. The CDR3 DNA reads as TGTGCCAGCAGCTTAGCCCGGACAGGGAGAGAAAAACTGTTTTTT.